These 9 T cell receptor beta chains were sequenced from one sample in a study of blood T cell repertoires in COVID-19 (TCRdb year 2020). The library was built by means of the immunoSEQ multiplex PCR assay. In its TCRdb copy, this immuneACCESS table keeps in-frame sequences only and misses some clones. Where compared with another copy, unresolved V genes explain less than half of these, and the others have no known cause. The sample table shows about 370,000 clones, and approximately 87% are seen once. The top ten hold about 10% of the sample. Sequencing was performed on peripheral blood. The receptors shown here come from a woman aged 30 to 39 with COVID-19, enrolled during active disease.

The rearrangement joins TRBV30 to TRBJ2-1, with TRBD2 matching 9 bases. Germline values: CDR1 GTSNPN, CDR2 SVGIG (reference sequence). With 8 bases clipped from V and 4 bases from J, the junction kept 6 bases outside the gene matches. CDR3 length: 13 amino acids. The CDR3 DNA is TGTGCCGGGGGGACTAGCCGATACAATGAGCAGTTCTTC. Encoded protein: CAGGTSRYNEQFF.

This sequence joins TRBV28 and TRBJ1-2, with D perhaps matching TRBD1 (5 bases). Germline CDR1 MDHEN, CDR2 SYDVKM. Trimming took 7 bases from V and 2 from J, leaving 11 bases between them. This CDR3 is 13 amino acids long. The CDR3 coding sequence is TGTGCCAGCACCGTGACAGCAAACTATGGCTACACCTTC. Amino acid sequence: CASTVTANYGYTF.

A note on this clone: The sample carries other DNA sequences with the same CDR3. The J gene is TRBJ1-2, the V gene TRBV9, with D possibly being TRBD1 (6 bases). V gave up 3 bases and J gave up 8 bases, with 11 bases separating them. The CDR3 loop spans 12 amino acids. CDR1 is SGDLS and CDR2 is YYNGEE in the germline V gene. This CDR3 is CASSATGSGYTF. CDR3 bases: TGTGCCAGCAGCGCTACAGGGAGCGGCTACACCTTC. Full variable domain (missing parts from reference TRBV9 and TRBJ1-2): DSGVTQTPKHLITATGQRVTLRCSPRSGDLSVYWYQQSLDQGLQFLIQYYNGEERAKGNILERFSAQQFPDLHSELNLSSLELGDSALYFCASSATGSGYTFGSGTRLTVV.

V and J are TRBV7-6 and TRBJ1-2; 9 bases fit TRBD1. This CDR3 spans 15 amino acids. The V and J ends lost 5 bases and 8 bases, in that order; junction bases with no gene match: 12. The germline gives CDR1 SGHVS, CDR2 FNYEAQ. Here the CDR3 DNA reads TGTGCCAGCAGCCGGGACAGGGCAGACCGTCGGGGCTACACCTTC. Protein: CASSRDRADRRGYTF.

This clone has just a few counts. The chain links TRBV28 to TRBJ1-1, with 7 bases matching TRBD1. V lost 4 bases and J lost 4; bases outside the gene matches: 9. This CDR3 contains 15 residues. Germline V CDR1 and CDR2: MDHEN, SYDVKM. Written as DNA, the CDR3 is TGTGCCAGCAGTTCTTGGACAGGACAGGTCACTGAAGCTTTCTTT. Protein product: CASSSWTGQVTEAFF.

CDR3 loop: CASRGTSGYEQYF. The CDR3 nucleotides are TGTGCCAGCAGGGGGACTAGCGGCTACGAGCAGTACTTC. The chain employs TRBV27 and TRBJ2-7; 11 bases fit TRBD2. The CDR3 runs 13 residues. The ends lost 6 bases at V and 3 bases at J; junction bases unmatched: 1. Germline V lookup: CDR1 MNHEY, CDR2 SMNVEV (reference sequence).

The genes are TRBV19 and TRBJ2-2; 9 positions agree with TRBD2. After removal of 4 bases from V and 2 bases from J, the junction contained 2 bases not matched to a gene. Germline V gives CDR1 LNHDA, CDR2 SQIVND (reference sequence). CDR3 length: 15 amino acids. CDR3 nucleotides: TGTGCCAGTAGTACCCTAGCGGGAAACACCGGGGAGCTGTTTTTT. Translating gives CASSTLAGNTGELFF.

The rearrangement links TRBV4-1 to TRBJ2-7; D is possibly TRBD1 (6 bases). The CDR3 length is 14 residues. V lost 4 bases and J 2 bases, leaving 12 bases between the germline ends. Per germline, CDR1 MGHRA and CDR2 YSYEKL. CDR3 DNA sequence: TGCGCCAGCAGCCCGGGGACAAGCGCCTACGAGCAGTACTTC. This encodes CASSPGTSAYEQYF.

In this sample, this clone turned up a few times. The chain combines TRBV28 with TRBJ1-1; D unresolved. The CDR3 contains 13 residues. V was cut by 3 bases and J by 4 bases, with 9 bases left in between. In germline, CDR1 is MDHEN, CDR2 SYDVKM. The CDR3: CASSFSASTEAFF. The CDR3 nucleotides read TGTGCCAGCAGTTTCTCCGCTAGCACTGAAGCTTTCTTT. Using reference TRBV28 and TRBJ1-1 for the parts outside the CDR3, the full variable domain is DVKVTQSSRYLVKRTGEKVFLECVQDMDHENMFWYRQDPGLGLRLIYFSYDVKMKEKGDIPEGYSVSREKKERFSLILESASTNQTSMYLCASSFSASTEAFFGQGTRLTVV.